The 23 T cell receptor beta chains listed next were all sequenced from one sample in a study of CD8 T cells in ankylosing spondylitis. TCRdb called the 5' RACE reads again in MiXCR, with one record for every CDR3 protein. This sample yields around 440,000 distinct CDR3 sequences, of which over 15% are seen a single time; over 1% belongs to the top ten. Regarding the study as a whole: Several highly homologous variants formed a TCR beta motif that appeared characteristic of ankylosing spondylitis blood.

No antigen has been identified for these receptors. The specimen was blood, either unsorted or a sorted T cell fraction (not recorded which). All receptors come from a male donor with ankylosing spondylitis.

J is TRBJ1-1 and V is TRBV19; tentatively, D is TRBD1 (5 bases). Trimming stripped 6 bases from V and 10 bases from J, with 24 bases between. Germline V gives CDR1 LNHDA, CDR2 SQIVND (reference sequence). The CDR3 totals 15 residues. In DNA, the CDR3 is TGTGCCAGTAGAGGTACAGGTGACAAGTGGATAGGAGCTTTCTTT. It codes for CASRGTGDKWIGAFF.

The chain employs TRBV20-1 and TRBJ2-3; the match to TRBD1 covers 7 bases. The germline V gene encodes CDR1 DFQATT and CDR2 SNEGSKA (reference sequence). This CDR3 is built from 16 residues. Trimming removed 0 bases from V and 4 bases from J; junction bases left unmatched: 10. The CDR3 protein is CSARDPERGRADTQYF. Here the CDR3 DNA reads TGCAGTGCTAGAGATCCGGAGAGGGGGCGAGCAGATACGCAGTATTTT.

This clonotype was recorded a few times. In DNA, the CDR3 is TGTGCCAGCAGTTTGGGGACAGGGTTTGAGACCCAGTACTTC. Amino acids: CASSLGTGFETQYF. The chain joins TRBV12-3 or TRBV12-4 to TRBJ2-5; TRBD1 aligns across 9 bases. V was pared by 3 bases and J by 5 bases, with 4 bases of the junction left unmatched. This CDR3 spans 14 amino acids.

The chain recombines TRBV9 with TRBJ2-2; D unclear. V lost 0 bases and J 1 base, leaving 16 bases between the germline ends. The germline gives CDR1 SGDLS, CDR2 YYNGEE. The CDR3 covers 18 residues. CDR3 amino acids: CASSVVPFQAKNTGELFF. For the CDR3, the DNA is TGTGCCAGCAGCGTAGTCCCCTTTCAGGCTAAGAACACCGGGGAGCTGTTTTTT.

This chain uses TRBV20-1 with TRBJ1-2; 7 bases fit TRBD1. The trim removed 5 bases at V and 8 bases at J, leaving 5 bases unmatched. Germline CDR1 and CDR2: DFQATT and SNEGSKA (reference sequence). The length of the CDR3 is 11 residues. The CDR3, as DNA: TGCAGTGCTGGACAGGACAGGGGCTACACCTTC. Translating gives CSAGQDRGYTF.

This clonotype has ten or more counts. The chain combines TRBV12-3 or TRBV12-4 with TRBJ2-3; possible D gene TRBD2, 6 bases. CDR3 length: 14 residues. V was cut by 5 bases and J by 3 bases, with 12 bases left in between. In DNA, the CDR3 is TGTGCCAGCAGTCCTTACCGGGGGACAGATACGCAGTATTTT. Protein product: CASSPYRGTDTQYF.

The gene calls are TRBV11-1 and TRBJ2-1, with 7 bases fitting TRBD1. The germline gives CDR1 SGHAT, CDR2 FQDESV (reference sequence). The CDR3 is 14 amino acids. The V segment lost 5 bases and the J segment 9 bases; nucleotides outside the gene matches: 10. The CDR3 sequence is CASSITRTGSEQFF. CDR3 DNA: TGTGCCAGCAGCATAACTAGGACAGGCTCTGAGCAGTTCTTC. Drawing the rest from reference TRBV11-1 and TRBJ2-1, the complete variable domain is EAEVAQSPRYKITEKSQAVAFWCDPISGHATLYWYRQILGQGPELLVQFQDESVVDDSQLPKDRFSAERLKGVDSTLKIQPAELGDSAMYLCASSITRTGSEQFFGPGTRLTVL.

The table lists this clonotype with many counts. The V gene is TRBV12-3 or TRBV12-4, the J gene TRBJ1-2, with D maybe TRBD1 (5 bases). The CDR3 runs to 15 residues. Trimming left V 5 bases short and J 3 bases short, with 16 bases between. CDR3 nucleotides: TGTGCCAGCAGTCTCTCATACCGGGGCGACTATGGCTACACCTTC. Translated: CASSLSYRGDYGYTF.

The chain employs TRBV19 and TRBJ1-2; D may be TRBD1 (6 bases). The V and J ends lost 3 bases and 7 bases respectively, with 18 bases between them. There are 15 residues in the CDR3. Germline values: CDR1 LNHDA, CDR2 SQIVND (reference sequence). The CDR3 here is CASSIDSLAGVGYTF. The CDR3 nucleotides are TGTGCCAGTAGTATTGATAGTCTGGCAGGGGTTGGCTACACCTTC.

This clonotype was seen a handful of times. V gene TRBV7-6 combines with J gene TRBJ2-1; 7 bases match TRBD2. This CDR3 has 13 residues. Trimming took 11 bases from V and 4 from J; bases not matched to a gene: 8. Germline loops: CDR1 SGHVS, CDR2 FNYEAQ. The CDR3 reads CASGGSLYNEQFF. The CDR3 coding sequence is TGTGCCTCCGGGGGGTCGTTATACAATGAGCAGTTCTTC.

V and J are TRBV5-1 and TRBJ1-2, with TRBD1 matching 8 bases. Germline assignment: CDR1 SGHRS and CDR2 YFSETQ. The CDR3 loop spans 15 amino acids. V dropped 0 bases and J dropped 5; count of bases not matched to a gene: 6. CDR3 sequence (DNA): TGCGCCAGCAGCTTGGGGGACAGGTCAGAATATGGCTACACCTTC. Translated, it gives CASSLGDRSEYGYTF.

A few counts support this clonotype. The chain uses TRBV7-2 and TRBJ2-3; 10 nucleotides agree with TRBD2. The CDR3 has 17 residues. Germline V gives CDR1 SGHTA, CDR2 FQGNSA. V shed 1 base and J 6 bases; nucleotides not matched to a gene: 10. The CDR3 loop is CASSLVGASGGRDTQYF. For the CDR3, the DNA is TGTGCCAGCAGCTTAGTAGGGGCTAGCGGGGGCAGGGATACGCAGTATTTT.

The genes are TRBV29-1 and TRBJ2-7; D could derive from TRBD1 or TRBD2 (6 bases each). Germline V gene lookup returns CDR1 SQVTM and CDR2 ANQGSEA. CDR3 length equals 13 residues. The V and J ends lost 7 bases and 3 bases respectively, with 16 bases between them. The CDR3 DNA sequence: TGCAGCGGGGGAATGGGGGGCGACTACGAGCAGTACTTC. This gives the protein CSGGMGGDYEQYF.

This chain joins TRBV7-3 and TRBJ2-7; D not resolved. CDR1 and CDR2 (germline): SGHTA, FQGTGA. The CDR3 extends over 13 amino acids. V was clipped by 4 bases and J by 9 bases, with 16 bases between them. The CDR3 region has the DNA TGTGCCAGCAGCTCCACGAGCTCCACGAGGCAGTACTTC. This gives the protein CASSSTSSTRQYF.

This chain links TRBV6-1 with TRBJ1-5; unclear D gene. V shed 8 bases and J shed 3 bases, with 11 bases lying between them. Germline V gene lookup returns CDR1 MNHNS and CDR2 SASEGT. This CDR3 has 13 amino acids. In DNA form, the CDR3 reads TGTGCCAGCGTACGACGGCTCAATCAGCCCCAGCATTTT. This sequence encodes CASVRRLNQPQHF.

This clonotype was seen only a few times. This rearrangement joins TRBV6-1 to TRBJ1-5; a weak D match, TRBD1 (5 bases). V lost 4 bases and J lost 7, with 14 bases in between. The CDR3 is 14 amino acids. The germline CDR1 and CDR2 sequences are MNHNS and SASEGT. CDR3 in DNA: TGTGCCAGCAGTGGGGCAGGGTCCTCCCAGCCCCAGCATTTT. It yields the protein CASSGAGSSQPQHF.

The sample holds a few counts of this clonotype. The V call is TRBV4-2, the J call TRBJ1-2; D possibly corresponds to TRBD1 (5 bases). CDR1 and CDR2 (germline): LGHNA, YNFKEQ. This CDR3 has 13 residues. Trimming took 0 bases from V and 8 from J, leaving 10 bases between them. The CDR3, as DNA: TGTGCCAGCAGCCAAGATACCAGGGACGGCTACACCTTC. Protein: CASSQDTRDGYTF.

In this sample, this clonotype turned up a few times. The V and J genes are TRBV7-3 and TRBJ2-3; 8 positions agree with TRBD2. The J segment lost 4 bases and the V segment lost 8 bases, leaving 5 bases of the junction unmatched. The germline CDR1 and CDR2 sequences are SGHTA and FQGTGA. CDR3 length: 13 amino acids. The CDR3 here is CASGGGPPDTQYF. The DNA for the CDR3 is TGTGCCAGCGGCGGGGGGCCCCCAGATACGCAGTATTTT.

Ten or more counts support this clonotype. The rearrangement links TRBV24-1 to TRBJ2-1; 10 bases agree with TRBD2. After removal of 3 bases from V and 2 bases from J, the junction contained 9 bases not matched to a gene. The CDR3 has 18 residues. Per the germline V gene, CDR1 is KGHDR and CDR2 is SFDVKD. This CDR3 is CATSDEASGSGTYNEQFF. DNA of the CDR3: TGTGCCACCAGTGATGAGGCTAGCGGGAGTGGAACCTACAATGAGCAGTTCTTC.

The gene calls are TRBV6-2 or TRBV6-3 and TRBJ2-1; TRBD2 matches at 10 bases. The CDR3 totals 15 residues. Germline lookup yields CDR1 MNHEY and CDR2 SVGEGT. With 8 bases clipped from V and 9 bases from J, the junction kept 13 bases outside the gene matches. This chain's CDR3 is CASHGRSGRLAEQFF. The CDR3 DNA follows: TGTGCCAGCCACGGCCGTAGCGGGAGGCTTGCTGAGCAGTTCTTC.

This clonotype appeared a few times. This chain links TRBV20-1 with TRBJ2-5, with D tentatively TRBD1 or TRBD2 (5 bases each). This CDR3 comprises 14 residues. Looked up from germline, CDR1 is DFQATT and CDR2 is SNEGSKA (reference sequence). Trimming stripped 0 bases from V and 7 bases from J, with 15 bases between. The chain's CDR3 is CSARDGGRTWTQYF. The CDR3 nucleotides read TGCAGTGCTAGAGATGGGGGACGGACCTGGACCCAGTACTTC.

Only a few counts were recorded for this clonotype. CDR3 nucleotides: TGTGCCATCAGTGAAGTAGGCGGGACAGCAGCTTTCTTT. Translation gives CAISEVGGTAAFF. V and J are TRBV10-3 and TRBJ1-1; 7 nucleotides match TRBD1. The CDR3 covers 13 residues. V lost 3 bases, J lost 10 bases, and 8 bases stayed unmatched. Germline V lookup: CDR1 ENHRY, CDR2 SYGVKD.

This clonotype was counted between two and nine times. The CDR3 is CASSQEDGWRELFF. Written as DNA, the CDR3 is TGTGCCAGCAGCCAAGAGGATGGCTGGCGGGAGCTGTTTTTT. The gene calls are TRBV3-1 and TRBJ2-2; D is undetermined. Germline loops: CDR1 LGHDT, CDR2 YNNKEL (reference sequence). Between the trimmed V and J ends, which lost 0 bases and 9 bases, there was a span of 11 bases. This CDR3 is built from 14 residues.